This paragraph reports one T cell receptor (beta chain). V shed 5 bases, J shed 9 bases, and the junction held 10 bases outside the gene matches. The CDR3 contains 15 residues. Per the germline V gene, CDR1 is SGHRS and CDR2 is YFSETQ. Libraries were prepared by immunoSEQ multiplex PCR; TCRdb keeps only in-frame clonotypes and omits some of them. The repertoire consists of 350,000 to 450,000 clones, with about 87% occurring once and the leading ten covering 2.5% to 3.5%. The data are from a study of blood T cell repertoires in COVID-19. The sequenced sample consisted of peripheral blood. The V and J genes are TRBV5-1 and TRBJ2-1; 11 positions match TRBD2. The source of this sequence is a human donor in a cohort sampled during active COVID-19. In DNA form, the CDR3 reads TGCGCCAGCAGTGAAAACCCAACTAGCGGGAGTGAGCAGTTCTTC. This encodes CASSENPTSGSEQFF.